What follows are 23 T cell receptor beta chains derived from one specimen sequenced in a study of tumor-infiltrating lymphocytes in primary liver carcinoma. Total RNA (roughly 540 ng) served as template for TCR beta cDNA synthesis primed by a constant-region primer. A slightly modified ARM-PCR protocol with three nested multiplex PCR rounds produced these TCR beta libraries. TRBV1-TRBV30 forward primers paired with a C-beta reverse primer were used in the first two PCR rounds, which ran approximately 10 cycles each. TCRdb passed the multiplex PCR reads through MiXCR, listing each CDR3 protein once. The sample has 310,000 or so distinct CDR3 sequences, nearly 60% seen once. Germline DNA was also extracted, while the blood RNA originated from unsorted whole blood. The sample consisted of peripheral blood. These receptors were collected from a woman between 25 and 40 years old with primary liver carcinoma and hepatitis B virus infection.

Details on this clonotype: A much larger clone sits a single nucleotide away, making a read error possible. V and J are TRBV6-5 and TRBJ2-7; D gene ambiguous. This CDR3 comprises 14 residues. Trimming left V 6 bases short and J 5 bases short, with 17 bases between. The V gene's germline CDR1 is MNHEY and CDR2 SVGAGI. CDR3: CASSILGGPNEQYF. DNA for the CDR3: TGTGCCAGCAGCATCCTGGGTGGGCCCAACGAGCAGTACTTC.

To note about this clonotype: Relative to the germline gene, one junction end is altered; a read error may explain this. The chain links TRBV11-2 to TRBJ2-7; D may be TRBD1 (5 bases). Germline values: CDR1 SGHAT, CDR2 FQNNGV. The CDR3 contains 15 residues. CDR3 amino acids: CASSLGPGDSYDQYF. In DNA, the CDR3 is TGTGCCAGCAGCTTGGGGCCCGGAGACTCCTACGACCAGTACTTC.

On this clonotype itself: Compared with germline, one end of the junction differs, possibly owing to a read error. This chain connects TRBV12-3 or TRBV12-4 to TRBJ2-3; 12 bases are shared with TRBD2. The CDR3 is made up of 16 amino acids. CDR3 DNA: TGTGCCACCAGTTTTTGGACTAGCGGGAAACTAGATACGCAGTATTTT. Residues: CATSFWTSGKLDTQYF.

V gene TRBV14 combines with J gene TRBJ2-3, with 7 bases that match TRBD2. The CDR3 contains 15 residues. The V gene end was trimmed by 4 bases and the J gene end by 4 bases; junction bases not matched to a gene: 8. Germline V gene lookup returns CDR1 SGHDN and CDR2 FVKESK. The CDR3 is CASSPASGYADTQYF. Written as DNA, the CDR3 is TGTGCCAGCAGCCCGGCTAGCGGATACGCAGATACGCAGTATTTT.

A few counts support this clonotype. One junction end disagrees with the germline gene, perhaps due to a read error. V usage is TRBV11-3 and J usage is TRBJ2-1; D possibly corresponds to TRBD2 (6 bases). Germline V gene lookup returns CDR1 SGHNT and CDR2 YENEEA. This CDR3 has 13 amino acids. The CDR3 sequence is CASALASYNERFF. In nucleotides, the CDR3 is TGCGCCAGCGCACTAGCCTCGTACAATGAGCGGTTCTTC.

This chain uses TRBV7-2 with TRBJ2-3; D is unclear. Per germline, CDR1 SGHTA and CDR2 FQGNSA. The CDR3 is made up of 15 amino acids. The V end lost 0 bases, the J end lost 8 bases, and 15 bases lay between the germline ends. CDR3 in DNA: TGTGCCAGCAGCTTAGCGCTAAACTATATAGCTACGCAGTATTTT. As protein: CASSLALNYIATQYF.

As concerns this clonotype: This may be a read error, as it is one base from a much larger clone. The final CDR3 position lacks the conserved phenylalanine or tryptophan, pointing to a likely read error. The chain uses TRBV29-1 and TRBJ1-1; 7 bases are shared with TRBD1. There are 12 residues in the CDR3. In germline, CDR1 is SQVTM, CDR2 ANQGSEA. The V segment lost 6 bases and the J segment 6 bases; nucleotides outside the gene matches: 7. CDR3 DNA sequence: TGCAGCGTCCAACAGGGGATCTCTGAAGCTTTCCTT. Its protein is CSVQQGISEAFL.

On this clonotype itself: A much more abundant neighbour one base away suggests this may be a read error. The CDR3, as DNA: TGCGCCAACAGCCAGAACGGGTTGCGCGAGCAGTACTTC. Protein product: CANSQNGLREQYF. V gene TRBV4-3 combines with J gene TRBJ2-7; D is uncertain. This CDR3 region has 13 residues. Germline V gene sequence: CDR1 LGHNA, CDR2 YSLEER.

This clonotype was detected only once. A much larger clone lies one base from this, so it may be a read error. Since the CDR3 does not end with the conserved phenylalanine or tryptophan, this likely comes from a read error. The chain links TRBV6-6 to TRBJ2-7; 10 positions agree with TRBD2. Germline values: CDR1 MNHNY, CDR2 SVGAGI (reference sequence). The CDR3 is made up of 15 amino acids. V shed 0 bases and J 5 bases; nucleotides not matched to a gene: 4. CDR3: CASSYSSSGSNEQYS. For the CDR3, the DNA is TGTGCCAGCAGTTACTCGTCTAGCGGGAGCAACGAGCAGTACTCC.

The sample holds one count of this clonotype. This may arise from a read error, as a much more abundant clone is one base away. This chain uses TRBV6-5 with TRBJ1-6, with D hard to call. There are 16 residues in the CDR3. The germline gives CDR1 MNHEY, CDR2 SVGAGI. Written as DNA, the CDR3 is TGTACCAGCAGTTACTCGGACTCAGCCTATAATTCACCCCTCCACTTT. It specifies CTSSYSDSAYNSPLHF.

Notes on this clonotype: At one of its ends the junction is not consistent with the germline gene, which may arise from a read error. The chain links TRBV29-1 to TRBJ2-7, with TRBD2 matching 10 bases. Germline V gene data show CDR1 as SQVTM and CDR2 as ANQGSEA. The CDR3 runs to 14 residues. In DNA form, the CDR3 reads TGCAGCGTTCAAGGGACTAGCGCCTCCTACGACCAGTACTTC. It translates to CSVQGTSASYDQYF.

The V gene is TRBV11-2, the J gene TRBJ2-3; D not resolved. Germline V gives CDR1 SGHAT, CDR2 FQNNGV. This CDR3 comprises 12 residues. The CDR3 sequence is CVGSTLAWVQYF. The CDR3 region has the DNA TGTGTCGGCAGCACCCTCGCGTGGGTGCAATATTTT.

V usage is TRBV7-9 and J usage is TRBJ2-2; tentative D call: TRBD2 (7 bases). Germline V lookup: CDR1 SEHNR, CDR2 FQNEAQ (reference sequence). The CDR3 loop spans 17 amino acids. Trimming removed 5 bases from V and 1 base from J, with 17 bases in between. The CDR3 reads CASSLKGGDLNTGELFF. CDR3 in DNA: TGTGCCAGCAGCCTAAAGGGGGGGGACCTGAACACCGGGGAGCTGTTTTTT.

Comments on this clonotype: A read error is possible here, since a much larger clone lies one base away. V gene TRBV4-2 combines with J gene TRBJ1-2; D is undetermined. V lost 2 bases, J lost 10 bases, and 17 bases lay in between. The germline V gene has CDR1 LGHNA and CDR2 YNFKEQ. The CDR3 covers 14 residues. CDR3 residues: CASSQRVYSDVYTF. The CDR3 nucleotides are TGTGCCAGCAGCCAAAGGGTTTATAGCGATGTCTACACCTTC.

The chain carries TRBV6-5 and TRBJ2-7; 8 bases fit TRBD1. With V trimmed by 9 bases and J by 2 bases, 9 bases remained unmatched. The CDR3 has 14 residues. The V gene's germline CDR1 is MNHEY and CDR2 SVGAGI. The CDR3 sequence: CARRDQGATYEQYF. The CDR3 nucleotides read TGTGCCAGGAGGGATCAGGGGGCGACCTACGAGCAGTACTTC.

The V and J genes are TRBV5-1 and TRBJ2-1, with D perhaps assigned TRBD1 or TRBD2 (5 bases each). V lost 4 bases and J 2 bases, leaving 16 bases between the germline ends. The length of the CDR3 is 16 residues. In germline, CDR1 is SGHRS, CDR2 YFSETQ. CDR3 sequence (DNA): TGCGCCAGCAGCCACGCCGGGGCTAGAGCCTACAATGAGCAGTTCTTC. Translating gives CASSHAGARAYNEQFF.

There are many counts of this clonotype. This sequence joins TRBV29-1 and TRBJ2-3; TRBD2 agrees at 10 bases. Per germline, CDR1 SQVTM and CDR2 ANQGSEA. This CDR3 contains 14 residues. The V gene end was trimmed by 1 base and the J gene end by 3 bases; junction bases not matched to a gene: 1. The CDR3 sequence is CSVEGTSGTDTQYF. CDR3 sequence (DNA): TGCAGCGTTGAAGGGACTAGCGGTACAGATACGCAGTATTTT.

The chain couples TRBV5-5 to TRBJ1-1; perhaps TRBD1 as D (6 bases). V lost 0 bases to trimming and J lost 2 bases, with 14 bases between them. From germline, CDR1 is SGHKS and CDR2 YYEKEE (reference sequence). This CDR3 spans 16 amino acids. The CDR3 sequence: CASSLDGQSYNTEAFF. DNA of the CDR3: TGTGCCAGCAGCTTGGACGGACAGTCATATAACACTGAAGCTTTCTTT.

There are many counts of this clonotype. The chain combines TRBV6-1 with TRBJ2-5, with 10 bases fitting TRBD2. V gave up 5 bases and J gave up 6 bases; unmatched junction bases: 9. Germline values: CDR1 MNHNS, CDR2 SASEGT. The CDR3 length is 15 residues. The CDR3 DNA reads as TGTGCCAGCAGTTTTAAGCGGGAGGGTAGCCAGACCCAGTACTTC. Amino acid sequence: CASSFKREGSQTQYF.

Points on this clonotype: A much larger clone is a single base away; this may be a read error. The chain joins TRBV6-1 to TRBJ2-1; 9 nucleotides match TRBD2. Germline V gives CDR1 MNHNS, CDR2 SASEGT. CDR3 length: 11 residues. The CDR3 protein is CAGSSGTSKFF. The DNA of the CDR3 is TGTGCCGGCAGTTCCGGGACTAGCAAGTTCTTC.

This clonotype was counted once. A much larger clonotype is one base distant, so this may be a read error. The genes are TRBV14 and TRBJ1-1; D is unresolved. Trimming left V 4 bases short and J 2 bases short, with 11 bases between. This CDR3 is 14 amino acids long. Germline CDR1 and CDR2: SGHDN and FVKESK. Here the CDR3 DNA reads TGTGCCAGCAGCCTGCCGGGCATAAACACTGAAGCTTTCTTT. Translated, it gives CASSLPGINTEAFF.

About this clonotype itself: The junction departs from the called germline gene at one end, perhaps through a read error. The CDR3 DNA follows: TGCGACAGCAAAAGGGACACGGGGTTCAAATACGAGCAGTACTTC. Translating gives CDSKRDTGFKYEQYF. V is TRBV5-1 and J is TRBJ2-7, with D possibly being TRBD1 (6 bases). The CDR3 extends over 15 amino acids. The germline CDR1 and CDR2 sequences are SGHRS and YFSETQ.

Note on this clonotype: Just one base apart from a much larger clone, this may be a read error. The chain carries TRBV11-2 and TRBJ2-3; D unclear. The CDR3 totals 16 residues. Germline-derived CDR1 and CDR2 are SGHAT and FQNNGV. CDR3 coding DNA: TGTACCAGCAGCTTACGGTCTGACTCCGGCACAGATGCGCAGTATTTT. Translated, it gives CTSSLRSDSGTDAQYF.